This TCR beta chain was sequenced during a study of shared clonotypes between healthy human individuals. Splitting of CD4+ cells produced CD45RA+ naive and CD45RA-negative memory subsets. Per the germline V gene, CDR1 is SGHTA and CDR2 is FQGNSA. The germline V and J ends were trimmed by 2 bases and 4 bases, with 17 bases remaining between them. The length of the CDR3 is 16 residues. The authors' processing: Filtering differed, since immunoSEQ gave only junction sequences and no quality scores. Libraries were prepared by immunoSEQ multiplex PCR; TCRdb keeps only in-frame clonotypes and omits some of them. D and trimming were read from the DNA, whereas the V and J calls and clone size are those reported in that table. The sample contains about 2.4 million clones, roughly 93% of which appear only once.

What was sequenced was naive CD4+ T cells from PBMCs. Subset here: CD45RA+ positively selected. The sequence came from a man aged 18 to 30 in good health. Some clones in this sample may be carry-over from other donors' samples. V usage is TRBV7-2 and J usage is TRBJ1-2; D remains unclear. The DNA for the CDR3 is TGTGCCAGCAGCTTAACTAGTGGAGAAGTGCTCTATGGCTACACCTTC. Translated: CASSLTSGEVLYGYTF.